Below, 9 T cell receptor beta chains from the same sample are listed, as sequenced in a study of blood T cell repertoires in COVID-19 (TCRdb year 2020). Library prep was done by the immunoSEQ multiplex PCR assay. As stored in TCRdb, this immuneACCESS dataset retains in-frame rearrangements with V and J assigned. A fraction of the clones does not appear; measured against another copy, unresolved V genes explain less than half of the discrepancy, and the remainder lacks a known reason. This sample holds about 480,000 clones; 70% to 90% were observed only once. The ten most abundant clones make up 1.8% of the sample. The sample consisted of PBMCs or T cells enriched from blood (not recorded which). These TCRs come from a woman aged 40 to 50 who had recovered from COVID-19.

Here the CDR3 DNA reads TGTGCCAGCAGTTACGACAGTAGCTACGAGCAGTACTTC. Translated: CASSYDSSYEQYF. J is TRBJ2-7 and V is TRBV6-2 or TRBV6-3; TRBD1 might be the D (5 bases). Germline CDR1 is MNHEY and CDR2 is SVGEGT. V shed 2 bases and J shed 3 bases, with 8 bases lying between them. The CDR3 is 13 residues long.

The V and J genes are TRBV6-5 and TRBJ2-5; TRBD1 matches at 8 bases. CDR1 is MNHEY, CDR2 SVGAGI, per germline. The V segment lost 11 bases and the J segment 4 bases; nucleotides outside the gene matches: 12. The CDR3 length is 14 residues. The DNA for the CDR3 is TGTGCCGGGGCCCAGGGGGCAGCGGGAGAGACCCAGTACTTC. It specifies CAGAQGAAGETQYF.

This clone was seen only a few times. The rearrangement uses TRBV29-1 and TRBJ1-1; perhaps TRBD1 as D (6 bases). Per germline, CDR1 SQVTM and CDR2 ANQGSEA. The V gene lost 7 bases and the J gene lost 6 bases, with 15 bases spanning the gap. The CDR3 has 12 amino acids. CDR3 in DNA: TGCAGCGCAGACCGGGACATCGCTGAAGCTTTCTTT. This translates into CSADRDIAEAFF.

The CDR3 DNA reads as TGTGCCAGCAGTTTATACGGGGATCAGCCCCAGCATTTT. Amino acids: CASSLYGDQPQHF. The chain uses TRBV12-3 or TRBV12-4 and TRBJ1-5, with D unclear. Deletions cut 2 bases from V and 5 bases from J, with 7 bases between. This CDR3 contains 13 residues.

The J gene is TRBJ1-1, the V gene TRBV27; unclear D gene. The CDR3 is 12 amino acids. The germline V gene has CDR1 MNHEY and CDR2 SMNVEV (reference sequence). Trimming took off 4 bases at V and 5 bases at J, with 8 bases between the two ends. CDR3: CASSSTGTEAFF. The CDR3 DNA sequence: TGTGCCAGCAGTTCGACGGGTACTGAAGCTTTCTTT.

The CDR3 DNA reads as TGTGCCAGCAGCTTGGTGGGGGGTTCGGGATACAATGAGCAGTTCTTC. Protein: CASSLVGGSGYNEQFF. The V gene is TRBV5-6, the J gene TRBJ2-1; D is possibly TRBD2 (6 bases). The V gene's germline CDR1 is SGHDT and CDR2 YYEEEE. This CDR3 has 16 amino acids. V gave up 0 bases and J gave up 4 bases, with 14 bases separating them.

The chain couples TRBV7-9 to TRBJ2-1, with TRBD1 as a possible D gene (6 bases). V lost 2 bases to trimming and J lost 4 bases, with 12 bases between them. Germline values: CDR1 SEHNR, CDR2 FQNEAQ (reference sequence). The CDR3 consists of 15 residues. CDR3 sequence reads: CASSLTTGFYNEQFF. The CDR3 DNA sequence: TGTGCCAGCAGCTTAACCACAGGGTTTTACAATGAGCAGTTCTTC.

The rearrangement uses TRBV19 and TRBJ2-5; 9 nucleotides line up with TRBD1. Germline CDR1 is LNHDA and CDR2 is SQIVND (reference sequence). The CDR3 sequence is 14 residues long. The V gene end was trimmed by 5 bases and the J gene end by 4 bases; junction bases not matched to a gene: 5. CDR3 nucleotide sequence: TGTGCCAGTAGTCCGACAGGGGGTACAGAGACCCAGTACTTC. This codes for CASSPTGGTETQYF.

The rearrangement uses TRBV9 and TRBJ2-1; 7 nucleotides match TRBD2. This CDR3 contains 15 residues. J gave up 4 bases and V 2 bases, and 6 bases lay outside the gene matches. Germline V gene lookup returns CDR1 SGDLS and CDR2 YYNGEE. CDR3 DNA sequence: TGTGCCAGCAGCGTGAGCGGGATAAGGTACAATGAGCAGTTCTTC. Amino acid sequence: CASSVSGIRYNEQFF.